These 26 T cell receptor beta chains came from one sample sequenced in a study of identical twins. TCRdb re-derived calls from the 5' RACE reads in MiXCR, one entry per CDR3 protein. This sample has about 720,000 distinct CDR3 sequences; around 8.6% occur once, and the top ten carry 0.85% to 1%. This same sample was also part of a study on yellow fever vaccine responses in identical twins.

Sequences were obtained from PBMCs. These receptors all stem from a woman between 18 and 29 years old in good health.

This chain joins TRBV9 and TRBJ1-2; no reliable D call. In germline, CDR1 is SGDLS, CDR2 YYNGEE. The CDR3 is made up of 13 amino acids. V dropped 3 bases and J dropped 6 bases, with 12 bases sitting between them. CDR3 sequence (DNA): TGTGCCAGCAGCGCTGCGGGGTTGGATGGCTACACCTTC. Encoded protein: CASSAAGLDGYTF.

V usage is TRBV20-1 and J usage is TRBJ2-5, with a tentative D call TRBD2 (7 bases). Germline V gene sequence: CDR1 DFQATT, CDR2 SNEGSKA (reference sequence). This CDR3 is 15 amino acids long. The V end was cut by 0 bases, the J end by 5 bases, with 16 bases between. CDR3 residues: CSARDHGGPWETQYF. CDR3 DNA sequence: TGCAGTGCTAGAGATCACGGGGGGCCATGGGAGACCCAGTACTTC.

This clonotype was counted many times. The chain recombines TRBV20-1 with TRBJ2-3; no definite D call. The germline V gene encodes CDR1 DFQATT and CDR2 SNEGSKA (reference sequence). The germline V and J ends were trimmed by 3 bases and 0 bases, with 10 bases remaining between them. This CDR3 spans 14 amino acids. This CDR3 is CSARSGVSTDTQYF. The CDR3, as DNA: TGCAGTGCTAGGTCGGGCGTTAGCACAGATACGCAGTATTTT.

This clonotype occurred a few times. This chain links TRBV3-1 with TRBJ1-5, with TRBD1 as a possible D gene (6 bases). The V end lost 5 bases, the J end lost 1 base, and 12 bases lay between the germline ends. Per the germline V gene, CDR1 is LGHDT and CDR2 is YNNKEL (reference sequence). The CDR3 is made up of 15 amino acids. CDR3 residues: CASSRRQGSNQPQHF. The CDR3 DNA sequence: TGTGCCAGCAGCAGACGTCAGGGGAGCAATCAGCCCCAGCATTTT.

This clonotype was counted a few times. CDR3 residues: CASSPRPLNSGANVLTF. In DNA form, the CDR3 reads TGTGCCAGCAGTCCCCGCCCCTTAAACTCTGGGGCCAACGTCCTGACTTTC. V is TRBV12-3 or TRBV12-4 and J is TRBJ2-6; the D is unclear. V was pared by 5 bases and J by 0 bases, with 14 bases between. CDR3 length: 17 residues.

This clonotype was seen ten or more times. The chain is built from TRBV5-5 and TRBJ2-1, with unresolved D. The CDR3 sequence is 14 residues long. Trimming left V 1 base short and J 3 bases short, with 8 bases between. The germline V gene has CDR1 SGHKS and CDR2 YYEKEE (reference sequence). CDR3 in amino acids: CASSLPAVYNEQFF. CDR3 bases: TGTGCCAGCAGCTTGCCTGCCGTCTACAATGAGCAGTTCTTC. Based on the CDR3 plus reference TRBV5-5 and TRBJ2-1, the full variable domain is DAGVTQSPTHLIKTRGQQVTLRCSPISGHKSVSWYQQVLGQGPQFIFQYYEKEERGRGNFPDRFSARQFPNYSSELNVNALLLGDSALYLCASSLPAVYNEQFFGPGTRLTVL.

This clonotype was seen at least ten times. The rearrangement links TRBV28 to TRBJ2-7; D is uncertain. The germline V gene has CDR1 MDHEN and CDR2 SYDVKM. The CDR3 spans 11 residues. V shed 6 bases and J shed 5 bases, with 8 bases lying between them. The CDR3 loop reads CASSREDEQYF. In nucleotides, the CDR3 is TGTGCCAGCAGCCGAGAAGACGAGCAGTACTTC.

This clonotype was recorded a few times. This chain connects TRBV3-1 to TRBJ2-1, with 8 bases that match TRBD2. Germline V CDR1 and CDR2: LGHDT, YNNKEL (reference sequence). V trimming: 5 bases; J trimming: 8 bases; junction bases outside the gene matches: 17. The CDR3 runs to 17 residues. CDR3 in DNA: TGTGCCAGCAGCTTCTGGGTGACTAGCGCCCTTCATCATGAGCAGTTCTTC. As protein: CASSFWVTSALHHEQFF.

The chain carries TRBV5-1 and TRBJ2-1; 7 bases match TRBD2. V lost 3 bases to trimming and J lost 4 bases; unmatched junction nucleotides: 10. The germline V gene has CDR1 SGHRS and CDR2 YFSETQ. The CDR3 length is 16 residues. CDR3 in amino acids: CASSWGPSGDYNEQFF. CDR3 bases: TGCGCCAGCAGCTGGGGTCCTAGCGGAGATTACAATGAGCAGTTCTTC.

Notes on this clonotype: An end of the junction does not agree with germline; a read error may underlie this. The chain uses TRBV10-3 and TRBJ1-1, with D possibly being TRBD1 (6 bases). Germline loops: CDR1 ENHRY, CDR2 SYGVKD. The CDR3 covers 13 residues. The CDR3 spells CAIKNQGNAEAFF. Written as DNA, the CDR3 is TGTGCCATCAAAAACCAGGGGAACGCTGAAGCTTTCTTT.

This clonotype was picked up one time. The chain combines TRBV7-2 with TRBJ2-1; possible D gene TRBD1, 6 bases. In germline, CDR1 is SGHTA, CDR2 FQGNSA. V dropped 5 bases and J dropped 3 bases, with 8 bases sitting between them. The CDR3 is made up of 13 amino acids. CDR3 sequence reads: CASSTDSYNEQFF. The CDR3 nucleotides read TGTGCCAGCAGCACGGACAGCTACAATGAGCAGTTCTTC.

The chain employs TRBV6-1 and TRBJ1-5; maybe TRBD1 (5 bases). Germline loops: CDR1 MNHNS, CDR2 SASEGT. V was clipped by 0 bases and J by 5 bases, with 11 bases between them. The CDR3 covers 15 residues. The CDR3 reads CASSEAGGWDQPQHF. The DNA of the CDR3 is TGTGCCAGCAGTGAAGCCGGGGGATGGGATCAGCCCCAGCATTTT.

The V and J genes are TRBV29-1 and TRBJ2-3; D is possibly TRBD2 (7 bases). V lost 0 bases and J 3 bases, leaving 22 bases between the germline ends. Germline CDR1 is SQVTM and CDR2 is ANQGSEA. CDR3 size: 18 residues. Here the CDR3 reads CSVEDLDWGGARTDTQYF. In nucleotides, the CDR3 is TGCAGCGTTGAAGATCTTGATTGGGGGGGGGCTCGAACAGATACGCAGTATTTT.

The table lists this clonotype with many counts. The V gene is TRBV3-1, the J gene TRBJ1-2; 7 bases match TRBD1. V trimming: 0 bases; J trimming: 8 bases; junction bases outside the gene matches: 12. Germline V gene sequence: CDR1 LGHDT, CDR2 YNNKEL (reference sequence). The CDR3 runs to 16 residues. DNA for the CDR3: TGTGCCAGCAGCCAAGACCGCGCACAGGGGTATTACGGCTACACCTTC. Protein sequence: CASSQDRAQGYYGYTF.

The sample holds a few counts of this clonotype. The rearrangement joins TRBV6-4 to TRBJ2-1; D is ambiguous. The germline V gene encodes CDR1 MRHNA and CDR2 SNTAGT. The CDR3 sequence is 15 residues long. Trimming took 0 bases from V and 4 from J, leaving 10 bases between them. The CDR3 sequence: CASSDSISDYNEQFF. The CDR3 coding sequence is TGTGCCAGCAGTGACTCGATCAGTGATTACAATGAGCAGTTCTTC.

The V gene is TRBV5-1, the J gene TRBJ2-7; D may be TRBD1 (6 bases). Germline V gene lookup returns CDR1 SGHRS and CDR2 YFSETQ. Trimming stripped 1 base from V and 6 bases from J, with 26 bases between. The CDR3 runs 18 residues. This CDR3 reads CASSLTQTPQGGVSEQYF. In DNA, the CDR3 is TGCGCCAGCAGCTTGACCCAAACTCCACAGGGCGGAGTATCCGAGCAGTACTTC.

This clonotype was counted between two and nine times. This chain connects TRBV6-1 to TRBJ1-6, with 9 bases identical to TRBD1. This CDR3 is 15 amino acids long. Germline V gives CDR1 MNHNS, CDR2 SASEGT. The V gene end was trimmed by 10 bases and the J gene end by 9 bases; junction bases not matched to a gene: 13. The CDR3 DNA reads TGTGCCATCTCTACGCCGGGACAGGGACCTTCACCCCTCCACTTT. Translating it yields CAISTPGQGPSPLHF.

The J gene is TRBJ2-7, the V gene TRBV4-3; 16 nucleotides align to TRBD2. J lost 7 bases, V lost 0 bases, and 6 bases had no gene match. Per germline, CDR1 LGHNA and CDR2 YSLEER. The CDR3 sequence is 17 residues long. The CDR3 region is CASSQDLGLAGGNEQYF. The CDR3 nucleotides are TGCGCCAGCAGCCAAGACCTGGGACTAGCGGGAGGGAATGAGCAGTACTTC.

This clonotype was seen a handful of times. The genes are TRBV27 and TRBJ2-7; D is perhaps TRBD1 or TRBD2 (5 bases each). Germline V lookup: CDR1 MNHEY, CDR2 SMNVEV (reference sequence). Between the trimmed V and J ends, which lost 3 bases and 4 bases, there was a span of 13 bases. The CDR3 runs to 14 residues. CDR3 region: CASSLSRGPYEQYF. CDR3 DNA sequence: TGTGCCAGCAGTTTGAGTCGGGGACCTTACGAGCAGTACTTC.

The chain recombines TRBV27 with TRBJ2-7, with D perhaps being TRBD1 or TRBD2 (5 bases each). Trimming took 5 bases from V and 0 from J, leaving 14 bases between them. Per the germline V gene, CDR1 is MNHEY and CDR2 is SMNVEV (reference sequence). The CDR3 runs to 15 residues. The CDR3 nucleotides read TGTGCCAGCAGTCTACCGGGACGGAGCTCCTACGAGCAGTACTTC. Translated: CASSLPGRSSYEQYF.

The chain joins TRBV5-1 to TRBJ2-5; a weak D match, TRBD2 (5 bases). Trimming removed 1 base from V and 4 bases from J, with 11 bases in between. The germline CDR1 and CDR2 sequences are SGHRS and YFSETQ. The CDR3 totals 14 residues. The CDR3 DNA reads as TGCGCCAGCAGCTTGACGGGGAATCCAGAGACCCAGTACTTC. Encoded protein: CASSLTGNPETQYF.

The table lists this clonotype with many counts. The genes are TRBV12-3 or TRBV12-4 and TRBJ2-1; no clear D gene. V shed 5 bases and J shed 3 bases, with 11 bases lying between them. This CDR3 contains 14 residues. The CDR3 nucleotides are TGTGCCAGCAGTGGATGGGAACTCTACAATGAGCAGTTCTTC. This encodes CASSGWELYNEQFF.

CDR3 bases: TGCAGCGTGGGTGAGGTTCTAGCGGGAGGGCCGGGTGAGCAGTTCTTC. Translation gives CSVGEVLAGGPGEQFF. The rearrangement joins TRBV29-1 to TRBJ2-1; 12 bases are a match to TRBD2. This CDR3 contains 16 residues. CDR1 and CDR2 (germline): SQVTM, ANQGSEA. Unmatched junction bases numbered 15, after V lost 6 bases and J lost 9 bases.

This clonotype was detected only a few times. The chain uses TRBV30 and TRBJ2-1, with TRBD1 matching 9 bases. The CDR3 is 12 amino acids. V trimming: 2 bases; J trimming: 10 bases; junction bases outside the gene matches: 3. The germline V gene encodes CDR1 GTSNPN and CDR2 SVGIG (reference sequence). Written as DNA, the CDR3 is TGTGCCTGGAGTCCCGGGACAGGGGAGCAGTTCTTC. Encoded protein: CAWSPGTGEQFF.

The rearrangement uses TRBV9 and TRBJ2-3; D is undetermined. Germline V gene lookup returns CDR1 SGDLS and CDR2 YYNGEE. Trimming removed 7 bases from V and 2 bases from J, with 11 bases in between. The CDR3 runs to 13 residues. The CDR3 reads CASSMGLTDTQYF. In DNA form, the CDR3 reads TGTGCCAGCTCGATGGGCCTCACAGATACGCAGTATTTT. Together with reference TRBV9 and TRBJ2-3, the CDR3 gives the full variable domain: DSGVTQTPKHLITATGQRVTLRCSPRSGDLSVYWYQQSLDQGLQFLIQYYNGEERAKGNILERFSAQQFPDLHSELNLSSLELGDSALYFCASSMGLTDTQYFGPGTRLTVL.

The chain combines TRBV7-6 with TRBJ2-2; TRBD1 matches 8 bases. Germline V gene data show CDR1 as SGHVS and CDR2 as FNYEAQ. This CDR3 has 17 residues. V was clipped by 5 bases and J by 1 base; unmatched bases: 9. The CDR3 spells CASSQRGDRGNTGELFF. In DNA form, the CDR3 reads TGTGCCAGCAGCCAGAGGGGCGACAGGGGGAACACCGGGGAGCTGTTTTTT.